This T cell receptor beta chain was sequenced in a study of T cell responses to AZD1222 COVID-19 vaccine. Whole-study results and caveats: Baseline seropositivity occurred in only a handful of AZD1222 recipients. Donors in the cohort were predominantly white British and more often female, and clonal diversity was possibly underestimated. CD4 TCRs covered the whole spike, strongest at regions 160-218 and 743-854. Spike-specific TCR breadth rose after two AZD1222 doses, and depth rose as well.

Sequencing was performed with immunoSEQ multiplex PCR; in TCRdb, only in-frame clones are kept and a portion is missing. The sample lists about 150,000 clones; about 87% were seen once. This clone showed up just once. Its target is not known. CDR1 MNHEY and CDR2 SVGEGT come from the germline V gene. The CDR3 length is 14 residues. The germline V and J ends were trimmed by 2 bases and 13 bases, with 18 bases remaining between them. The sequence was collected from an adult in good health. The chain couples TRBV6-2 or TRBV6-3 to TRBJ1-5; possible D gene TRBD1, 5 bases. The sequencing here drew on peripheral blood, taken on day 0 of AZD1222 vaccination. The CDR3 region is CASSYGGLFQGQHF. DNA for the CDR3: TGTGCCAGCAGTTACGGGGGTCTATTCCAGGGACAGCATTTT.